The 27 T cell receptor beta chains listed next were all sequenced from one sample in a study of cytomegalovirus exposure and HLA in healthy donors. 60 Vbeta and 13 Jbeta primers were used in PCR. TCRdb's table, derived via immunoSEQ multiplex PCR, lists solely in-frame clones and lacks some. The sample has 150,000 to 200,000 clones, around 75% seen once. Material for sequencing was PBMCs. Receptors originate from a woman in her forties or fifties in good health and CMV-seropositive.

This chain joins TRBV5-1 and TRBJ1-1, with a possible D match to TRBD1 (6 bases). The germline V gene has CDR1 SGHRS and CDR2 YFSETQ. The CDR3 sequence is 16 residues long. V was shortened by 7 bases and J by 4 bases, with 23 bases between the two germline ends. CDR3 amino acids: CASSTGAGATGTEAFF. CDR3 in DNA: TGCGCCAGCTCAACTGGGGCAGGGGCGACTGGCACTGAAGCTTTCTTT. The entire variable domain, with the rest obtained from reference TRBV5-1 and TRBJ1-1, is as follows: KAGVTQTPRYLIKTRGQQVTLSCSPISGHRSVSWYQQTPGQGLQFLFEYFSETQRNKGNFPGRFSGRQFSNSRSEMNVSTLELGDSALYLCASSTGAGATGTEAFFGQGTRLTVV.

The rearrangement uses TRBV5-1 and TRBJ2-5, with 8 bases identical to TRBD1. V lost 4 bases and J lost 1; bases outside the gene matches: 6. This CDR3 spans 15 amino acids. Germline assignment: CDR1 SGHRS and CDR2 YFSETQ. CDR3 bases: TGCGCCAGCAGCAGGTTGGGACAGGTCCAAGAGACCCAGTACTTC. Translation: CASSRLGQVQETQYF.

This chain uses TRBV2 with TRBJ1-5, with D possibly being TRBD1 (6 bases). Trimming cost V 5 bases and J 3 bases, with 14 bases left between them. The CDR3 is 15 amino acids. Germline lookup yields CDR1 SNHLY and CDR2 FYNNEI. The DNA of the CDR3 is TGTGCCAGCAGTAAAACAGGGATTAACAATCAGCCCCAGCATTTT. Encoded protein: CASSKTGINNQPQHF.

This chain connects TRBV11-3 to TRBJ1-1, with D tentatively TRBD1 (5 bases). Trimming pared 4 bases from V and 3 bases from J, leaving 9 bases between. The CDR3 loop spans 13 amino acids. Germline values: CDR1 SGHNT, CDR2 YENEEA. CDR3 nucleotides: TGTGCCAGCAGCTCTACGGGGGACACTGAAGCTTTCTTT. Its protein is CASSSTGDTEAFF.

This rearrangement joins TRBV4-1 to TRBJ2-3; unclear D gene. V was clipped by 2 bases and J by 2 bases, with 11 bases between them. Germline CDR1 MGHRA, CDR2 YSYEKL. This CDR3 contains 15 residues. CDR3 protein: CASSQLLTFTDTQYF. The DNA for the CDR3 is TGCGCCAGCAGCCAACTCCTGACTTTCACAGATACGCAGTATTTT.

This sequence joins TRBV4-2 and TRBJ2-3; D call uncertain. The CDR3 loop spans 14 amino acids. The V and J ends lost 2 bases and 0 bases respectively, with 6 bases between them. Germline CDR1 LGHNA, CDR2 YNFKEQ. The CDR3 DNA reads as TGTGCCAGCAGCCAAAAAACTAGCACAGATACGCAGTATTTT. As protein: CASSQKTSTDTQYF.

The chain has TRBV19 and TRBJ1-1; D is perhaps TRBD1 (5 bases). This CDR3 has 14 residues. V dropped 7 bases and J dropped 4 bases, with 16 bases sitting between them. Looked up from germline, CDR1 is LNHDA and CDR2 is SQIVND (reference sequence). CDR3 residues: CASTPLGGTTEAFF. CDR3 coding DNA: TGTGCCAGTACCCCTCTGGGAGGGACCACTGAAGCTTTCTTT.

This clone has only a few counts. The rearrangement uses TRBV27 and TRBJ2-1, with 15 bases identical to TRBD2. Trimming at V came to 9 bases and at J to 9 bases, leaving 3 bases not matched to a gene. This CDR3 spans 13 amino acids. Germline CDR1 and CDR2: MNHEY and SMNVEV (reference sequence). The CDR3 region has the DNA TGTGCCAGTAGGACTAGCGGGGGGGTTGAGCAGTTCTTC. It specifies CASRTSGGVEQFF.

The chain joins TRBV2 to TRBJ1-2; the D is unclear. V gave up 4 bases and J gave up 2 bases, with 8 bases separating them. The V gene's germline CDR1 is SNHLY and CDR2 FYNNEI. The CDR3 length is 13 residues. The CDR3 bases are TGTGCCAGCAGTGGTTACAGAAACTATGGCTACACCTTC. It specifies CASSGYRNYGYTF. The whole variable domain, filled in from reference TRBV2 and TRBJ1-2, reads EPEVTQTPSHQVTQMGQEVILRCVPISNHLYFYWYRQILGQKVEFLVSFYNNEISEKSEIFDDQFSVERPDGSNFTLKIRSTKLEDSAMYFCASSGYRNYGYTFGSGTRLTVV.

The CDR3 reads CASSAQASTEAFF. The CDR3 nucleotides read TGTGCCAGCAGCGCTCAGGCAAGCACTGAAGCTTTCTTT. The chain carries TRBV7-9 and TRBJ1-1; D remains ambiguous. Germline-derived CDR1 and CDR2 are SEHNR and FQNEAQ (reference sequence). Trimming shortened V by 5 bases and J by 4 bases, and 11 bases separated the two germline ends. The CDR3 runs to 13 residues.

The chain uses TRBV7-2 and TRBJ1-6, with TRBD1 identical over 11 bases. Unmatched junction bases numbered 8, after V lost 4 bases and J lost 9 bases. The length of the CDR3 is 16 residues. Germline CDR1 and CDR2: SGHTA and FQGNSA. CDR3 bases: TGTGCCAGCAGCTCATTGGGGGGGACAGGGGGTTCACCCCTCCACTTT. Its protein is CASSSLGGTGGSPLHF.

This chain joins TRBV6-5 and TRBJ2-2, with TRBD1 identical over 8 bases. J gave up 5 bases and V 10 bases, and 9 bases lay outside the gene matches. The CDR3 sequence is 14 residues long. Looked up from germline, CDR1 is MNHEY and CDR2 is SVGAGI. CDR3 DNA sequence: TGTGCCACCACCTCAGGGGGCCGGACCGGGGAGCTGTTTTTT. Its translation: CATTSGGRTGELFF.

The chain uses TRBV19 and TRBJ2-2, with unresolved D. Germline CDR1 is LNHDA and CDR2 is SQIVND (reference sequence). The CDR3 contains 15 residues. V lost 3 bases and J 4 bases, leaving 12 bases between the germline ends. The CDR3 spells CASSIGSLITGELFF. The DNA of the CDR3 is TGTGCCAGTAGTATCGGTAGTCTAATCACCGGGGAGCTGTTTTTT.

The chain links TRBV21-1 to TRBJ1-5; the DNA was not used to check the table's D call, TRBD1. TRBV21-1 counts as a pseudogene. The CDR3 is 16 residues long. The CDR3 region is CASSPWTGMSNQPQHF. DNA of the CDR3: TGTGCCAGCAGCCCATGGACAGGGATGAGCAATCAGCCCCAGCATTTT.

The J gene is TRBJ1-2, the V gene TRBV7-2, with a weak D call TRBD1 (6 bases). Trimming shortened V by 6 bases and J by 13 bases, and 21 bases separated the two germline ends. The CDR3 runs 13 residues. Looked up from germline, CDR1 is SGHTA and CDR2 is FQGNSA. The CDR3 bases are TGTGCCAGCAGTTTTAACGCTCCAGGGGACCCCACCTTC. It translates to CASSFNAPGDPTF.

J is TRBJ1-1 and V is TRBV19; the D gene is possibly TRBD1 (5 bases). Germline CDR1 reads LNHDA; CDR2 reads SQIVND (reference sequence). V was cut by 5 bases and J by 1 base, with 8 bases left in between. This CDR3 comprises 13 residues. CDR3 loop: CASSQTANTEAFF. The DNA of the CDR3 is TGTGCCAGTAGTCAGACAGCGAACACTGAAGCTTTCTTT.

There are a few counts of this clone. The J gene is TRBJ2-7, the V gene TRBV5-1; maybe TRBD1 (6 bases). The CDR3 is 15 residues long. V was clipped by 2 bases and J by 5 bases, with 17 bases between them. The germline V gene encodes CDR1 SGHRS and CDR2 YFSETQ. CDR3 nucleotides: TGCGCCAGCAGCTTCGAGACAGGCACAGGAGACGAGCAGTACTTC. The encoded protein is CASSFETGTGDEQYF.

The CDR3, as DNA: TGTGCCATCAGTGAGTCGGACAGGGGCAATCAGCCCCAGCATTTT. This encodes CAISESDRGNQPQHF. This chain connects TRBV10-3 to TRBJ1-5; TRBD1 matches 8 bases. The CDR3 totals 15 residues. V was pared by 0 bases and J by 2 bases, with 0 bases of the junction left unmatched. The V gene's germline CDR1 is ENHRY and CDR2 SYGVKD.

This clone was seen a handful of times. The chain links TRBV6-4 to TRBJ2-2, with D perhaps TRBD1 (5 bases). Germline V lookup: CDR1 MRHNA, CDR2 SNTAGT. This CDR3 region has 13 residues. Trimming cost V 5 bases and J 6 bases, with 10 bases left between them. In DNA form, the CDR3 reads TGTGCCAGCAGTCAGGACACCGCCGGGGAGCTGTTTTTT. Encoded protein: CASSQDTAGELFF.

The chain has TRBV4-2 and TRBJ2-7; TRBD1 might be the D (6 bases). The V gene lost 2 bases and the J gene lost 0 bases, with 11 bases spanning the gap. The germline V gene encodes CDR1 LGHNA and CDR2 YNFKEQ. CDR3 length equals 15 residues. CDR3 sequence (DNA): TGTGCCAGCAGCCAAACTCAGGGGAGCTCCTACGAGCAGTACTTC. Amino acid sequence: CASSQTQGSSYEQYF.

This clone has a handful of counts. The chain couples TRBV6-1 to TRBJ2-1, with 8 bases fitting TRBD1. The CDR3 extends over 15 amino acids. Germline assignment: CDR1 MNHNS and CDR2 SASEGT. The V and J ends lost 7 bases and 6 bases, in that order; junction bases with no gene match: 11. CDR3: CASKLDRDLSNEQFF. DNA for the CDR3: TGTGCCAGCAAGCTGGACAGGGATTTAAGCAATGAGCAGTTCTTC.

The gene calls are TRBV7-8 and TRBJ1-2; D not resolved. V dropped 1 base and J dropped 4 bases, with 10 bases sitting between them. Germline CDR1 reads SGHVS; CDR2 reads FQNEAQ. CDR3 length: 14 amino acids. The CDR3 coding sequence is TGTGCCAGCAGCTTAGAGATGAGGGCCTATGGCTACACCTTC. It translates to CASSLEMRAYGYTF.

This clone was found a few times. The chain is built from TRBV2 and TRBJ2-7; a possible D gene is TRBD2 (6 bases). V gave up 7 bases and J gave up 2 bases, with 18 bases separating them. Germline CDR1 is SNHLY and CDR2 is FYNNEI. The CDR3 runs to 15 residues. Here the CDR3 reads CASTPNGGSTYEQYF. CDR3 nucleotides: TGTGCCAGCACTCCCAATGGGGGGAGCACCTACGAGCAGTACTTC.

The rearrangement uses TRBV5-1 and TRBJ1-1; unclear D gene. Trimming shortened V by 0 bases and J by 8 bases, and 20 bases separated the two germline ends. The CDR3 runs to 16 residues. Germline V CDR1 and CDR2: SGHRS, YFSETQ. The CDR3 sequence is CASSLVPGTTRKEAFF. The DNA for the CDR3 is TGCGCCAGCAGCTTGGTTCCGGGAACTACCAGGAAAGAAGCTTTCTTT.

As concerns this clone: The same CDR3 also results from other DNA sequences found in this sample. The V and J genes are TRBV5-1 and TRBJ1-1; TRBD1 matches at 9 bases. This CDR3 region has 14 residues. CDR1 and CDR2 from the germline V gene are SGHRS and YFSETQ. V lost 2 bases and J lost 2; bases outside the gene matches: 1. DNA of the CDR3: TGCGCCAGCAGCTTACAGGGGGCAAACACTGAAGCTTTCTTT. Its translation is CASSLQGANTEAFF.

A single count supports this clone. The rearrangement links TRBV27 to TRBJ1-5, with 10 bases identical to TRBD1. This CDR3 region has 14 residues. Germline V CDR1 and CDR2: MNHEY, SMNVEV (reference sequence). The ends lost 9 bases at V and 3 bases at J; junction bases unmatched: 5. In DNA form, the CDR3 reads TGTGCCAGTTCGACAGGGGGCTTCAATCAGCCCCAGCATTTT. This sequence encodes CASSTGGFNQPQHF.

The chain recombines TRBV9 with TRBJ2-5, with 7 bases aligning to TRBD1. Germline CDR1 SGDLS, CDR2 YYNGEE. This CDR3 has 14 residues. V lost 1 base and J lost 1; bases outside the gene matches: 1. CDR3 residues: CASSVWDSQETQYF. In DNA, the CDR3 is TGTGCCAGCAGCGTATGGGACAGCCAAGAGACCCAGTACTTC.